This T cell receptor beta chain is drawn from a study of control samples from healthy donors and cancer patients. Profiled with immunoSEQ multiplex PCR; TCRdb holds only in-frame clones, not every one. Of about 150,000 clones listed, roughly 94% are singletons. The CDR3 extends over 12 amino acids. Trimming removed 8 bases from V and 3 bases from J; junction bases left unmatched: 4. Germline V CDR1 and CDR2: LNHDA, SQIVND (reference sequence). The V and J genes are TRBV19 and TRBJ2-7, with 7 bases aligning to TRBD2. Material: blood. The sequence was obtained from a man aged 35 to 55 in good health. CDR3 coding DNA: TGTGCCAGTCTGAGCGGGGACTACGAGCAGTACTTC. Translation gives CASLSGDYEQYF.